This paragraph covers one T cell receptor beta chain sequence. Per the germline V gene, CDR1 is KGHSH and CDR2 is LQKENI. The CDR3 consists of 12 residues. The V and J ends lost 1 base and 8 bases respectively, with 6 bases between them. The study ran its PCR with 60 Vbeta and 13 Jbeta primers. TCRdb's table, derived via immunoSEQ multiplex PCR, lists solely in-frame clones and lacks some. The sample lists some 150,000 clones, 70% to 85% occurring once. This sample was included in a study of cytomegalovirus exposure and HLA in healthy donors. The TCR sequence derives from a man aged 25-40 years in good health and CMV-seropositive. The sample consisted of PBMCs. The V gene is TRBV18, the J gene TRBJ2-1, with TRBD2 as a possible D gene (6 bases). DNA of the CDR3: TGTGCCAGCTCACCACGGGAGGATGAGCAGTTCTTC. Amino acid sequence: CASSPREDEQFF. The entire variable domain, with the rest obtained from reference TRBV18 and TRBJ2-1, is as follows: NAGVMQNPRHLVRRRGQEARLRCSPMKGHSHVYWYRQLPEEGLKFMVYLQKENIIDESGMPKERFSAEFPKEGPSILRIQQVVRGDSAAYFCASSPREDEQFFGPGTRLTVL.